This T cell receptor beta chain was sequenced in a study of cytomegalovirus exposure and HLA in healthy donors. V shed 2 bases and J 2 bases; nucleotides not matched to a gene: 9. Per germline, CDR1 SEHNR and CDR2 FQNEAQ (reference sequence). CDR3 length: 17 amino acids. Researchers ran the PCR with 60 Vbeta and 13 Jbeta primers. Libraries were prepared by immunoSEQ multiplex PCR; TCRdb keeps only in-frame clonotypes and omits some of them. The profile covers 80,000 or so clones, with about 76% appearing a single time and 12% taken by the ten largest. The specimen sequenced was PBMCs. The chain has TRBV7-9 and TRBJ2-7; 10 bases align to TRBD2. The source is a male donor in good health and CMV-seropositive. This CDR3 reads CASSLRSASGGTYEQYF. CDR3 bases: TGTGCCAGCAGCTTACGGTCTGCTAGCGGGGGCACCTACGAGCAGTACTTC.